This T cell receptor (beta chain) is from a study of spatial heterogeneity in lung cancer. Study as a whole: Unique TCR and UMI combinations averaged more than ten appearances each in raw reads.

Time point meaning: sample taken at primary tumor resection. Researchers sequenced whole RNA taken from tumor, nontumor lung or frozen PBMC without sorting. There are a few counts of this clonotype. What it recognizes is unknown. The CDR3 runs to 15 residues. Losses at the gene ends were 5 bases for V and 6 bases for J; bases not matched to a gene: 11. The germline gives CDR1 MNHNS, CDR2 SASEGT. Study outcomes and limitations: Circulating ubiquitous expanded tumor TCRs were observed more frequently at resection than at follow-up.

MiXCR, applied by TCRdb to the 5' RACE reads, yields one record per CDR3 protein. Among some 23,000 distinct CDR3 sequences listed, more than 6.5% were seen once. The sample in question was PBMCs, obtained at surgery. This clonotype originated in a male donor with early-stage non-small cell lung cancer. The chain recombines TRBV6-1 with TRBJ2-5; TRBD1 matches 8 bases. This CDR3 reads CASSLETGVQQTQYF. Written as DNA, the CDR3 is TGTGCCAGCAGTCTGGAGACAGGGGTTCAACAGACCCAGTACTTC.